This TCR beta chain was sequenced during a study of Ad26.COV2.S vaccination and SARS-CoV-2 variants. As for the study in general: By the intramuscular route, Ad26.COV2.S was given once, or twice 56 days apart. Study-wide results and caveats: Similar non-spike TCR breadth was observed in recipients of vaccine and of placebo.

Treatment defined: 15 to 20 received Ad26.COV2.S at low or high dose, single or two shots; about 5 received placebo; per-sample allocation not given. It was on day 63 after the first vaccine or placebo injection that samples were taken. Comment on this clone: Antigen: not known.

Clones were read by immunoSEQ multiplex PCR, and TCRdb kept only the in-frame ones, dropping some. The sample carries some 400,000 clones, 75% to 90% recorded once. Germline V gene sequence: CDR1 SGHRS, CDR2 YFSETQ. The CDR3 has 13 amino acids. The V and J ends lost 0 bases and 5 bases respectively, with 8 bases between them. Sequences were derived from peripheral blood, sampled in a trial of Ad26.COV2.S vaccine versus placebo. V gene TRBV5-1 combines with J gene TRBJ2-5; D is ambiguous. The clonotype originates from a person aged 18-65 years who received the Ad26.COV2.S COVID-19 vaccine or a placebo. The CDR3 protein is CASSLGQSETQYF. The CDR3 coding sequence is TGCGCCAGCAGCTTGGGACAATCGGAGACCCAGTACTTC.